The rows below give T cell receptor beta chains drawn from one sample of a study of T cells in Graves' hyperthyroidism and ophthalmopathy. A single record per CDR3 protein comes from TCRdb applying MiXCR to the multiplex PCR reads. The sample yields a few hundred thousand distinct CDR3 sequences, approximately 16% seen once. What was sequenced was blood. These receptors came from a woman aged 25 to 39 with Graves' ophthalmopathy. Both conserved end residues are part of each CDR3. D genes are given only for firm matches. Rows give clone size only sometimes, using once, few, many, or a class for an expanded clone.

j_gene: TRBJ1-5
d_gene: TRBD1
v_gene: TRBV2
abundance: many
CDR3nt: TGTGCCAGCCTCCCAACCACAGGGGGTAATCAGCCCCAGCATTTT
CDR3aa: CASLPTTGGNQPQHF

j_gene: TRBJ2-1
d_gene: TRBD2
v_gene: TRBV5-6
abundance: -
CDR3nt: TGTGCCAGCAGCTTGGAACTAGGTACCGGGAGGGCCCTCTCCTACAATGAGCAGTTCTTC
CDR3aa: CASSLELGTGRALSYNEQFF

j_gene: TRBJ2-2
d_gene: -
v_gene: TRBV7-2
abundance: few
CDR3nt: TGTGCCAGACCGACAGAGAACACCGGGGAGCTGTTTTTT
CDR3aa: CARPTENTGELFF

j_gene: TRBJ1-5
d_gene: TRBD1
v_gene: TRBV2
abundance: many
CDR3nt: TGTGCCAGCAGTGAGAGGGGGGGGGGCGGGACAGGTAATCAGCCCCAGCATTTT
CDR3aa: CASSERGGGGTGNQPQHF

j_gene: TRBJ1-2
d_gene: -
v_gene: TRBV20-1
abundance: few
CDR3nt: TGCAGTGCCTCAGGGGCAGACGTGGGCTACACCTTC
CDR3aa: CSASGADVGYTF

j_gene: TRBJ2-2
d_gene: TRBD1
v_gene: TRBV28
abundance: few
CDR3nt: TGTGCCAGTAGTACAGGGGGCTCGGACACCGGGGAGCTGTTTTTT
CDR3aa: CASSTGGSDTGELFF

j_gene: TRBJ2-7
d_gene: -
v_gene: TRBV3-1
abundance: many
CDR3nt: TGTGCCAGCGGGCCAACGGCCTACGAGCAGTACTTC
CDR3aa: CASGPTAYEQYF

j_gene: TRBJ2-3
d_gene: TRBD1
v_gene: TRBV20-1
abundance: many
CDR3nt: TGCAGTGCGCAGAGGGGGCTAGATACGCAGTATTTT
CDR3aa: CSAQRGLDTQYF

j_gene: TRBJ2-5
d_gene: TRBD1
v_gene: TRBV10-3
abundance: many
CDR3nt: TGTGCCATCAGTGATGTGGTAACAGGGGGTATGGAGACCCAGTACTTC
CDR3aa: CAISDVVTGGMETQYF

j_gene: TRBJ2-1
d_gene: -
v_gene: TRBV14
abundance: few
CDR3nt: TGTGCCAGCAGCCCCTGGCAGGGCTCCTACAATGAGCAGTTCTTC
CDR3aa: CASSPWQGSYNEQFF

j_gene: TRBJ2-7
d_gene: TRBD2
v_gene: TRBV6-1
abundance: many
CDR3nt: TGTGCCAGCAGGAGAGCGGGAGGTGCCTACGAGCAGTACTTC
CDR3aa: CASRRAGGAYEQYF

j_gene: TRBJ1-1
d_gene: -
v_gene: TRBV12-3/TRBV12-4
abundance: -
CDR3nt: TGTGCCAGCAGTTTTATGATGAACACTGAAGCTTTCTTT
CDR3aa: CASSFMMNTEAFF

j_gene: TRBJ2-7
d_gene: TRBD1
v_gene: TRBV5-5
abundance: many
CDR3nt: TGTGCCAGCAGCCCCGGGACAGGGGCGCCCGAGCAGTACTTC
CDR3aa: CASSPGTGAPEQYF

j_gene: TRBJ2-1
d_gene: TRBD1
v_gene: TRBV5-5
abundance: many
CDR3nt: TGTGCCAGCAGCTTGTACAGGGGCGGGTACAATGAGCAGTTCTTC
CDR3aa: CASSLYRGGYNEQFF

j_gene: TRBJ1-1
d_gene: -
v_gene: TRBV30
abundance: many
CDR3nt: TGTGCCTGGAAGCGGCAGATATACACTGAAGCTTTCTTT
CDR3aa: CAWKRQIYTEAFF

j_gene: TRBJ2-7
d_gene: -
v_gene: TRBV28
abundance: many
CDR3nt: TGTGCTCACGCAGGAACAACCTACGAGCAGTACTTC
CDR3aa: CAHAGTTYEQYF

j_gene: TRBJ2-7
d_gene: -
v_gene: TRBV7-9
abundance: many
CDR3nt: TGTGCCAGCAGTTTGGTCAGGGGCTACGAGCAGTACTTC
CDR3aa: CASSLVRGYEQYF

j_gene: TRBJ2-5
d_gene: TRBD2
v_gene: TRBV5-1
abundance: few
CDR3nt: TGCGCCAGCAGCTTGGGTACGACTAGCGGGGGCCAAGAGACCCAGTACTTC
CDR3aa: CASSLGTTSGGQETQYF

j_gene: TRBJ1-1
d_gene: -
v_gene: TRBV12-3/TRBV12-4
abundance: -
CDR3nt: TGTGCCAGCAGTTTAGAAGGGGGAAGGAAAGCTTTCTTT
CDR3aa: CASSLEGGRKAFF

j_gene: TRBJ2-4
d_gene: -
v_gene: TRBV5-1
abundance: -
CDR3nt: TGCGCCAGCAGCGCCTCTCCGGGGGCGGGAAACATTCAGTACTTC
CDR3aa: CASSASPGAGNIQYF

j_gene: TRBJ2-1
d_gene: -
v_gene: TRBV29-1
abundance: -
CDR3nt: TGCAGCGTTCTCGTGCGGTACAATGAGCAGTTCTTC
CDR3aa: CSVLVRYNEQFF

j_gene: TRBJ2-5
d_gene: -
v_gene: TRBV6-2/TRBV6-3
abundance: -
CDR3nt: TGTGCCATCCAGAGCGGAGAGACCCAGTACTTC
CDR3aa: CAIQSGETQYF

j_gene: TRBJ2-7
d_gene: TRBD2
v_gene: TRBV19
abundance: few
CDR3nt: TGTGCCAGTAGTCAACTAGCGGGAGTTAACTCCTACGAGCAGTACTTC
CDR3aa: CASSQLAGVNSYEQYF

j_gene: TRBJ2-7
d_gene: TRBD2
v_gene: TRBV15
abundance: -
CDR3nt: TGTGCCACCAGTCATCCCGCTAGCGGGGACTACGAGCAGTACTTC
CDR3aa: CATSHPASGDYEQYF

j_gene: TRBJ1-1
d_gene: -
v_gene: TRBV14
abundance: -
CDR3nt: TGTGCCAGCAGCCAATCCAGAATGAACACTGAAGCTTTCTTT
CDR3aa: CASSQSRMNTEAFF

j_gene: TRBJ1-1
d_gene: -
v_gene: TRBV19
abundance: few
CDR3nt: TGTGCCAGTAGCATGGGGGCAGGGAGGACTGAAGCTTTCTTT
CDR3aa: CASSMGAGRTEAFF

j_gene: TRBJ1-1
d_gene: -
v_gene: TRBV11-2
abundance: many
CDR3nt: TGTGCCAGCCAAACAGCAGGGGACGGGGCTGAAGCTTTCTTT
CDR3aa: CASQTAGDGAEAFF

j_gene: TRBJ2-7
d_gene: -
v_gene: TRBV6-2/TRBV6-3
abundance: many
CDR3nt: TGTGCCAGCAGTACCTCGGGACTCCGGCTGACCTACGAGCAGTACTTC
CDR3aa: CASSTSGLRLTYEQYF

j_gene: TRBJ2-5
d_gene: -
v_gene: TRBV20-1
abundance: few
CDR3nt: TGCAGTGCTCAGACTAGTACGGGGACCCAGTACTTC
CDR3aa: CSAQTSTGTQYF